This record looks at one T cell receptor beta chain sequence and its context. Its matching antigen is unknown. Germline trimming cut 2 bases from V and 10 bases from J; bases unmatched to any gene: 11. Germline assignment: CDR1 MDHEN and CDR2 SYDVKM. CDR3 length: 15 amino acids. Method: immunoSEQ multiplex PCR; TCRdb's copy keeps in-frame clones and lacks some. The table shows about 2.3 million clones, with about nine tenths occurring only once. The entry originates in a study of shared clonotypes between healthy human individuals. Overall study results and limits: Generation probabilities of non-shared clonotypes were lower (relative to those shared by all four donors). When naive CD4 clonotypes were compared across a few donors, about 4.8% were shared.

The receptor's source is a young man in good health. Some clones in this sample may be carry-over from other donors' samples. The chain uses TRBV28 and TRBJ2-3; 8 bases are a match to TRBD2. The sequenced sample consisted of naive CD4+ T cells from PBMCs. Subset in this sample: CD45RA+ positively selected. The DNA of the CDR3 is TGTGCCAGCAGTTTAGGGAGCGGGAGAGGAGGGTCGCAGTATTTT. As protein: CASSLGSGRGGSQYF.